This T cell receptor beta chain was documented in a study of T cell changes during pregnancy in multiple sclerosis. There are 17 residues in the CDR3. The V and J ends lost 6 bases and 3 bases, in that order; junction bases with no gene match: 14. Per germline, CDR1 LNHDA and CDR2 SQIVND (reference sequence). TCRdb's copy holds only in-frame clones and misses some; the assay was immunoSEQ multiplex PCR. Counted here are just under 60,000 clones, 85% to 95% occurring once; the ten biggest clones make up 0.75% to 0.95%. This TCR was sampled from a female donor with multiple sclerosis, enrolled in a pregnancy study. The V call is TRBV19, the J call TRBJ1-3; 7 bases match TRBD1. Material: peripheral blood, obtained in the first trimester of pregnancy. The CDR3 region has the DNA TGTGCCAGTAGCTCGGGACAGCTGGTCTTTCGTGGAAACACCATATATTTT. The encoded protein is CASSSGQLVFRGNTIYF. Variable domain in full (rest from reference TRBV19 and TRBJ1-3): DGGITQSPKYLFRKEGQNVTLSCEQNLNHDAMYWYRQDPGQGLRLIYYSQIVNDFQKGDIAEGYSVSREKKESFPLTVTSAQKNPTAFYLCASSSGQLVFRGNTIYFGEGSWLTVV.